These 19 T cell receptor beta chains came from one sample sequenced in a study of shared clonotypes between healthy human individuals. Only in-frame clones appear in the TCRdb table, and some are missing; sequencing was by immunoSEQ multiplex PCR. Of 450,000 to 500,000 clones listed, around 79% are singletons. Specimen: PBMCs. All receptors come from a woman aged 40 to 50 in good health. Some clones in this sample may be carry-over from other donors' samples.

The V call is TRBV7-2, the J call TRBJ2-1, with D possibly called TRBD1 or TRBD2 (5 bases each). There are 16 residues in the CDR3. V was shortened by 5 bases and J by 10 bases, with 24 bases between the two germline ends. Germline values: CDR1 SGHTA, CDR2 FQGNSA. CDR3 sequence (DNA): TGTGCCAGCAGCCCTCCGGGGACCAAAAGATCTAAGGAGCAGTTCTTC. Protein product: CASSPPGTKRSKEQFF.

With respect to this clone: A far more abundant clone sits one base away, making this likely a read error. This chain connects TRBV6-1 to TRBJ2-2; D uncertain. From germline, CDR1 is MNHNS and CDR2 SASEGT. The CDR3 consists of 15 residues. V gave up 1 base and J gave up 2 bases, with 8 bases separating them. CDR3 in amino acids: CASSEEEVNTGELFF. DNA for the CDR3: TGTGCCAGCAGTGAAGAAGAAGTAAACACCGGGGAGCTGTTTTTT.

This clone was counted a few times. The genes are TRBV7-9 and TRBJ1-6; possible D gene TRBD1, 5 bases. Germline V lookup: CDR1 SEHNR, CDR2 FQNEAQ (reference sequence). Deletions cut 5 bases from V and 4 bases from J, with 12 bases between. There are 15 residues in the CDR3. CDR3 residues: CASSATQGYNSPLHF. In DNA form, the CDR3 reads TGTGCCAGCAGCGCGACTCAGGGTTATAATTCACCCCTCCACTTT.

As to this clone: One end of the junction is discordant with germline, which a read error may explain. The V gene is TRBV9, the J gene TRBJ2-1, with D possibly matching TRBD2 (5 bases). CDR3 length: 18 amino acids. Germline V lookup: CDR1 SGDLS, CDR2 YYNGEE. In DNA form, the CDR3 reads TGTGCCAGCAGCGTAGGTCCTATTCTAGGGAGCTCCTACAATGGGCAGTTCTTC. This encodes CASSVGPILGSSYNGQFF.

The rearrangement uses TRBV7-8 and TRBJ1-1, with 10 bases matching TRBD1. This CDR3 is built from 16 residues. Germline-derived CDR1 and CDR2 are SGHVS and FQNEAQ. V gave up 1 base and J gave up 5 bases; unmatched junction bases: 7. The chain's CDR3 is CASSLVPLGQGTEAFF. The DNA for the CDR3 is TGTGCCAGCAGCTTAGTCCCCCTGGGACAGGGGACTGAAGCTTTCTTT.

The J gene is TRBJ2-1, the V gene TRBV19; D is possibly TRBD2 (6 bases). Germline V CDR1 and CDR2: LNHDA, SQIVND (reference sequence). Trimming stripped 1 base from V and 8 bases from J, with 18 bases between. CDR3 length: 16 amino acids. CDR3 residues: CASSIASSATWDEQFF. The CDR3 nucleotides read TGTGCCAGTAGTATAGCGTCTAGCGCAACCTGGGATGAGCAGTTCTTC.

The CDR3 protein is CASSLGQFRVNTEAFF. CDR3 sequence (DNA): TGCGCCAGCAGCTTGGGGCAGTTTCGCGTGAACACTGAAGCTTTCTTT. This chain uses TRBV5-1 with TRBJ1-1; D gene ambiguous. CDR1 SGHRS and CDR2 YFSETQ come from the germline V gene. CDR3 length equals 16 residues. Trimming shortened V by 0 bases and J by 0 bases, and 12 bases separated the two germline ends.

The V call is TRBV5-1, the J call TRBJ2-5; no definite D call. TRBJ2-7 matches the DNA end more closely, so the J call is doubtful. This CDR3 region has 11 residues. Germline V gene data show CDR1 as SGHRS and CDR2 as YFSETQ. CDR3 in amino acids: CASSLGYEQYF. The DNA of the CDR3 is TGCGCCAGCAGCTTGGGGTACGAGCAGTACTTC.

This chain uses TRBV7-9 with TRBJ2-5, with 12 bases matching TRBD2. This CDR3 region has 16 residues. Trimming at V came to 1 base and at J to 4 bases, leaving 4 bases not matched to a gene. Germline V gene data show CDR1 as SEHNR and CDR2 as FQNEAQ (reference sequence). The CDR3 DNA follows: TGTGCCAGCAGCTTAGGGACTAGCGGGAATGTAGAGACCCAGTACTTC. As protein: CASSLGTSGNVETQYF.

This rearrangement joins TRBV7-3 to TRBJ2-1; 8 nucleotides line up with TRBD1. CDR3 length: 14 residues. Germline V lookup: CDR1 SGHTA, CDR2 FQGTGA. The V and J ends lost 2 bases and 9 bases, in that order; junction bases with no gene match: 6. In DNA, the CDR3 is TGTGCCAGCAGCTTAGGGACAGGCCTTAGTGAGCAGTTCTTC. Translating it yields CASSLGTGLSEQFF.

This clone was recorded only once. The chain employs TRBV18 and TRBJ1-1; TRBD1 is a possible D gene (5 bases). Germline CDR1 KGHSH, CDR2 LQKENI. The CDR3 covers 14 residues. V lost 0 bases to trimming and J lost 4 bases, with 9 bases between them. CDR3 sequence reads: CASSPPRGPTEAFF. In DNA, the CDR3 is TGTGCCAGCTCACCACCGCGGGGCCCCACTGAAGCTTTCTTT. The variable domain in full, with the rest retrieved from reference TRBV18 and TRBJ1-1, is NAGVMQNPRHLVRRRGQEARLRCSPMKGHSHVYWYRQLPEEGLKFMVYLQKENIIDESGMPKERFSAEFPKEGPSILRIQQVVRGDSAAYFCASSPPRGPTEAFFGQGTRLTVV.

This rearrangement joins TRBV7-9 to TRBJ2-4, with no clear D. V dropped 1 base and J dropped 1 base, with 5 bases sitting between them. Per the germline V gene, CDR1 is SEHNR and CDR2 is FQNEAQ (reference sequence). The CDR3 covers 14 residues. The CDR3 sequence: CASSLGMAKNIQYF. CDR3 nucleotides: TGTGCCAGCAGCTTAGGGATGGCCAAAAACATTCAGTACTTC.

This clone was detected only a few times. The CDR3 nucleotides read TGTGCCAGCAGTTTAGCGGGGCGGTACAATGAGCAGTTCTTC. As protein: CASSLAGRYNEQFF. The rearrangement links TRBV6-1 to TRBJ2-1, with 8 bases matching TRBD2. CDR1 is MNHNS and CDR2 is SASEGT in the germline V gene. The trim removed 5 bases at V and 4 bases at J, leaving 4 bases unmatched. CDR3 size: 14 residues.

CDR3 in DNA: TGTGCCAGCTCCCCGCAGGGGACTAATGAAAAACTGTTTTTT. This encodes CASSPQGTNEKLFF. The chain carries TRBV18 and TRBJ1-4; the D gene is possibly TRBD1 (6 bases). CDR3 size: 14 residues. V lost 6 bases and J 2 bases, leaving 10 bases between the germline ends. Per germline, CDR1 KGHSH and CDR2 LQKENI.

In its sample, this clone was seen a few times. CDR3 loop: CASSIAATLSNQPQHF. The CDR3 DNA follows: TGTGCCAGTAGTATAGCGGCGACACTCAGCAATCAGCCCCAGCATTTT. The chain recombines TRBV19 with TRBJ1-5; D unclear. CDR1 is LNHDA and CDR2 is SQIVND in the germline V gene (reference sequence). This CDR3 contains 16 residues. Trimming shortened V by 1 base and J by 1 base, and 11 bases separated the two germline ends.

This rearrangement joins TRBV5-1 to TRBJ2-2, with 12 bases fitting TRBD2. CDR1 is SGHRS and CDR2 is YFSETQ in the germline V gene. V dropped 2 bases and J dropped 7; count of bases not matched to a gene: 3. The CDR3 consists of 15 residues. The CDR3 spells CASSLGLAGYGELFF. CDR3 coding DNA: TGCGCCAGCAGCTTAGGACTAGCGGGATACGGGGAGCTGTTTTTT.

A few counts support this clone. The V gene is TRBV7-3, the J gene TRBJ2-5, with D perhaps TRBD1 (6 bases). The CDR3 sequence is 13 residues long. Trimming took off 5 bases at V and 5 bases at J, with 12 bases between the two ends. Per the germline V gene, CDR1 is SGHTA and CDR2 is FQGTGA. The CDR3 loop reads CASSPTRGETQYF. In nucleotides, the CDR3 is TGTGCCAGCAGCCCTACTAGGGGGGAGACCCAGTACTTC.

The rearrangement links TRBV30 to TRBJ2-5; 9 nucleotides match TRBD2. The J call may be in error: the DNA end matches TRBJ2-7 better. CDR1 and CDR2 (germline): GTSNPN, SVGIG (reference sequence). The CDR3 runs 14 residues. The CDR3 DNA is TGTGCCTGGAGTGTTGGGACTAGCTCCGTCGAGCAGTACTTC. Translating gives CAWSVGTSSVEQYF.

The CDR3 coding sequence is TGTGCCAGCAGCTTAGTGGGCACGGACTACGAGCAGTACTTC. Translation gives CASSLVGTDYEQYF. The J gene is TRBJ2-7, the V gene TRBV7-8, with D uncertain. Between the trimmed V and J ends, which lost 1 base and 3 bases, there was a span of 10 bases. The germline gives CDR1 SGHVS, CDR2 FQNEAQ. This CDR3 is built from 14 residues.